The clone carrying this T cell receptor (beta chain) came up once. The antigen is undetermined. These data originate in a study of PD-1 blockade in classical Hodgkin lymphoma. As for the study in general: Patients got intravenous nivolumab 3 mg/kg every 2 weeks. Points from the study as a whole: Before treatment, TCR diversity in newly diagnosed patients was reportedly lower than in healthy donors. CD4+ TCR diversity, unlike CD8+, climbed significantly by C4D1. Baseline diversity was lower in partial responders and progressors than complete responders.

Every patient experienced relapse after autologous stem cell transplantation, and brentuximab vedotin exposure varied. The CDR3 sequence is 14 residues long. Germline V gene data show CDR1 as MNHNS and CDR2 as SASEGT. Between the trimmed V and J ends, which lost 4 bases and 1 base, there was a span of 10 bases. The protocol was immunoSEQ multiplex PCR, while the TCRdb copy is restricted to in-frame clones and leaves out a portion. The data contain 46,000 or so clones, roughly 73% of them singletons. This receptor was identified in a human donor with classical Hodgkin lymphoma. Here the sequenced sample was peripheral blood mononuclear cells (PBMCs), taken at baseline. This sequence joins TRBV6-1 and TRBJ2-5; D gene uncertain. As DNA, the CDR3 is TGTGCCAGCAGTGGCGAAGGGTCCCAAGAGACCCAGTACTTC. This sequence encodes CASSGEGSQETQYF.